This TCR beta chain was identified during a study of cytomegalovirus exposure and HLA in healthy donors. Primers: 60 Vbeta forward and 13 Jbeta reverse. As processed by the authors: There were about 80 million unique TCR beta chains by a later count, and approximately 11 million of them were shared. Profiling relied on immunoSEQ multiplex PCR, and the TCRdb table lists in-frame clones only, not all of them. Clonal size and the V and J genes are those of that table, whereas D and trimming came from the DNA. The table includes around 130,000 clones, about 73% detected once. As to this clone: What it recognizes is unknown.

Study outcomes and limitations: Earlier analysis found most TCR beta V segments productive about 87% or about 30% of the time.

This CDR3 has 15 amino acids. V was cut by 0 bases and J by 1 base, with 11 bases left in between. Germline V gene sequence: CDR1 GTSNPN, CDR2 SVGIG (reference sequence). The chain recombines TRBV30 with TRBJ2-3; perhaps TRBD2 as D (6 bases). The sequence was obtained from a woman aged 50 to 65 in good health and CMV-seropositive. The sample was PBMCs. CDR3: CAWSVLPGGTDTQYF. The CDR3 nucleotides are TGTGCCTGGAGTGTACTGCCGGGGGGCACAGATACGCAGTATTTT.